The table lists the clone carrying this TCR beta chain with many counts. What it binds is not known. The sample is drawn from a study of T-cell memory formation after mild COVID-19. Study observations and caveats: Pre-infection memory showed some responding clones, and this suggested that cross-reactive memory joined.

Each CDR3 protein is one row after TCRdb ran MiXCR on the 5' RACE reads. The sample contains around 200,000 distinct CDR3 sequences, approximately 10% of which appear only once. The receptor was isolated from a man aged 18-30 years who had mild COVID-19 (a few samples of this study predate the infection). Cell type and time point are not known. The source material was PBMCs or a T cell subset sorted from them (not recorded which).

In nucleotides, the CDR3 is TGTGCCAGCAGCTTCGGACTGGGAGAGACCCAGTACTTC. This gives the protein CASSFGLGETQYF. J is TRBJ2-5 and V is TRBV7-3; perhaps TRBD2 as D (5 bases). Deletions cut 3 bases from V and 4 bases from J, with 9 bases between. The CDR3 consists of 13 residues. Germline V gene lookup returns CDR1 SGHTA and CDR2 FQGTGA.